Listed below are T cell receptor beta chains from one sample, sequenced in a study of blood T cell repertoires in COVID-19. TCRdb keeps only in-frame clones here, not all; method: immunoSEQ multiplex PCR. The sample has 150,000 to 170,000 clones, about 85% seen once. Material for sequencing was peripheral blood. These receptors originate from a woman aged 60-70 years with COVID-19, enrolled during active disease. Each CDR3 is given without its conserved first and last residue. D genes are given only for firm matches. Expanded clones get a size class; other rows say once, few or many, or leave the size out.

D,V,size,CDR3
TRBD2,TRBV6-2/TRBV6-3,once,ASSYGLAGFYTDTQY
TRBD1,TRBV19,once,ASRGTAWGEKLF
-,TRBV15,-,ATSRPTGSGNTIY
TRBD2,TRBV3-1/TRBV3-2,-,ASSPRGLAGIDTQY
TRBD2,TRBV7-8,-,ASSRRPLTSGFTGELF
-,TRBV11-2,-,ASSWDFSTDTQY
-,TRBV2,-,ASSDPGPTEAF
TRBD1,TRBV6-5,-,ASSFRDRDYEQY
TRBD1,TRBV2,-,ASRTGGDGYT
-,TRBV27,-,ASSLGGTNTGELF
-,TRBV27,-,ASSLEPAGRGGYT
-,TRBV19,few,ASSMAVLNYGYT
-,TRBV19,-,ASSIDLRVETQY
-,TRBV11-2,few,ASSLVGRDNEQF
TRBD2,TRBV9,-,ASSAPGLAGGLGEQF
TRBD1,TRBV19,-,ASREYRGSQETQY
-,TRBV15,-,ATSPGTTGNTIY
-,TRBV6-6,once,AIRGYDKSYEQY
TRBD1,TRBV19,-,ASSATGQVNTGELF
-,TRBV5-5,-,ASKRTDNYGYT
-,TRBV19,-,AASSGAGVMGTEAF
-,TRBV18,-,ASSPLQTSRSYNEQF
TRBD1,TRBV7-6,-,ASSRQGNTEAF
TRBD2,TRBV11-3,-,ASSLRVISGGTYNTGELF
TRBD1,TRBV18,-,ASSNRGLDYGYT
TRBD1,TRBV5-1,-,ASSLSWDSPNEKLF
TRBD2,TRBV7-2,-,ASSLVGGIQETQY